This T cell receptor beta chain was identified in a study of blood T cell repertoires in COVID-19. Original analysis: The authors estimated nucleated cell counts from reference gene primer amplification. The table came from immunoSEQ multiplex PCR; TCRdb's copy has only in-frame clones and leaves some out. Clone size and V and J calls were adopted from that table, with D and trimming inferred from the DNA. Among around 330,000 clones listed, roughly 90% were seen once. With V trimmed by 0 bases and J by 2 bases, 4 bases remained unmatched. CDR3 length: 14 residues. Germline V CDR1 and CDR2: SQVTM, ANQGSEA.

The chain carries TRBV29-1 and TRBJ2-7; 7 nucleotides align to TRBD1. The sequencing input was PBMCs or T cells enriched from blood (not recorded which). The source is a woman in her forties who had recovered from COVID-19. CDR3 in amino acids: CSVEDGTETYEQYF. DNA of the CDR3: TGCAGCGTTGAAGATGGGACAGAGACCTACGAGCAGTACTTC.